This entry is about one TCR beta chain. The clone's antigen remains unknown. No base-level quality is on record; no much larger clone is a single base apart. This sample's time point label indicates: baseline before first vaccination. The vaccinee samples were drawn from two UK trials, COV001 and COV002, one of which was a single-blind randomized controlled phase 2/3 trial testing AZD1222 (ChAdOx1 nCoV-19) in healthy adults. Trial participant PBMC samples were collected at day 0 and day 28 after the second dose for TCRbeta chain sequencing. This specimen comes from a study of T cell responses to AZD1222 COVID-19 vaccine listed by TCRdb under 2021. Study-level background: Because spike-specific TCR depth and breadth did not differ between the two schedules, AZD1222 recipients who got a second dose at roughly 4 weeks were pooled with those who got a second dose at roughly 12 weeks. TCR sequencing covered 233 trial participants: some 210 given two doses of AZD1222 and about 26 given two doses of MenACWY control vaccine. Enrollment into the trials was organized by age into subgroups of 18-55, 56-69 and 70-plus years, and those subgroups contained roughly 140, 27 and 60 TCR-sequenced participants, respectively. Findings and caveats that apply to the study as a whole: Because no day 14 peak-response samples were available, the repertoires could be characterized only after the peak T cell response. In the small 56-69-year group, the increase in depth fell short of significance, most likely because of low power. Conclusions about previously exposed vaccinees are limited because only a handful of AZD1222 recipients were SARS-CoV-2 seropositive at baseline. Reportedly, almost half of the unique spike-specific TCRs recognized epitopes lying outside the regions that are mutated in the B.1.351 and B.1.1.7 variants. Vaccine-associated CD4 TCRs spanned the whole spike protein, with dominant responses in regions 160-218 and 743-854. After two AZD1222 doses, spike-specific TCR breadth and depth were significantly higher than at day 0 and than in MenACWY recipients. Participants were mostly white British, with more females than males. The authors suggested clonal diversity may have been underestimated.

The CDR3 regions of human TCRbeta chains were subjected to immunosequencing. On the study's bioinformatics: Repertoire TCRs were checked for matches against a reference library of SARS-CoV-2-specific TCRs that had been generated using the MIRA antigen-specificity platform. Breadth was defined as the fraction of unique TCRs that were SARS-CoV-2-associated, and depth was defined as the fraction of total T cells that were SARS-CoV-2-associated. Each spike-specific TCR was assigned to its reactive spike region and to a CD4 or CD8 class using the MIRA data. Log10-transformed breadth and depth values were compared by one-way ANOVA with Sidak's multiple comparisons tests. The source is immuneACCESS, and TCRdb retained only in-frame sequences with V and J called. Part of the clones is not carried over; for the studies checked, unresolved V genes explain less than half of this, and the remainder is unexplained. Clone size and V and J calls were adopted from that table, with D and trimming inferred from the DNA. Counted in this sample were tens of thousands of clones; 88% of them appeared once. The ten largest account for approximately 10% of the sample.

The receptor's source is an adult in good health. The sample in question was peripheral blood, obtained on day 0 of AZD1222 vaccination.

This receptor carries the CDR3 CASSQGVREAKNIQYF. Here is the DNA: TGCGCCAGCAGCCAAGGGGTCAGGGAGGCCAAAAACATTCAGTACTTC. Recombination joined TRBV4-1 with TRBJ2-4; the D segment is perhaps TRBD1 or TRBD2, each sharing 5 matched bases. V lost 1 base and J lost 1 base; the stretch between them is 11 bases long. The CDR3 sequence holds 16 residues, the cysteine and phenylalanine included. The kept DNA is CDR3 alone, 48 bases in frame from the first base. As encoded in the germline V gene, CDR1 is MGHRA while CDR2 is YSYEKL.